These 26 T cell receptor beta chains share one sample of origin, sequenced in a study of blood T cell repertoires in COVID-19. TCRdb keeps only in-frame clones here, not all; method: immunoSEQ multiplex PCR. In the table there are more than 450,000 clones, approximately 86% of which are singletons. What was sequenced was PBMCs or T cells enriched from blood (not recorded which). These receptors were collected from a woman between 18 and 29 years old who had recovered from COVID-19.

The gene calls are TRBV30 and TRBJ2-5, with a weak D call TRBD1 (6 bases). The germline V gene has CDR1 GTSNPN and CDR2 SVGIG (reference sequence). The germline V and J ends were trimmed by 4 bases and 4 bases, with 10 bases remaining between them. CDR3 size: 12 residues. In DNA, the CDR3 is TGTGCCTGGAACAGGGTAGGAGAGACCCAGTACTTC. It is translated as CAWNRVGETQYF.

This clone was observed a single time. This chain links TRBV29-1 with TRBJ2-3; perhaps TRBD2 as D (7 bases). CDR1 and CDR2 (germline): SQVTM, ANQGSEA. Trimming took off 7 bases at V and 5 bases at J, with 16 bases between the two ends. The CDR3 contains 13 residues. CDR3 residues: CSGRGGVEDTQYF. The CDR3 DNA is TGCAGCGGAAGGGGGGGTGTCGAAGATACGCAGTATTTT.

As DNA, the CDR3 is TGTGCCAGTAAGTCCCTGGGACTGCAGGCTGGCTACACCTTC. Translation: CASKSLGLQAGYTF. V usage is TRBV19 and J usage is TRBJ1-2, with TRBD1 as a possible D gene (5 bases). The CDR3 totals 14 residues. Germline V gene data show CDR1 as LNHDA and CDR2 as SQIVND (reference sequence). V lost 7 bases, J lost 7 bases, and 19 bases lay in between.

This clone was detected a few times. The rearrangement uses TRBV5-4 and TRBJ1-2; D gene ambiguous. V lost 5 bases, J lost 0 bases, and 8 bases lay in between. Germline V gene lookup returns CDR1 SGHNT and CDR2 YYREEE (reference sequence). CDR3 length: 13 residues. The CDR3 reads CASSSEANYGYTF. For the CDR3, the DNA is TGTGCCAGCAGTTCGGAGGCTAACTATGGCTACACCTTC.

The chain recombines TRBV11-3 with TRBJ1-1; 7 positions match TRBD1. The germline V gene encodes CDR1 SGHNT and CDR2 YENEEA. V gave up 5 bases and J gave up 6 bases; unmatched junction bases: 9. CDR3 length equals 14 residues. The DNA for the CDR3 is TGTGCCAGCAGCCCGAGTACGGACAGGCCTGAAGCTTTCTTT. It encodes CASSPSTDRPEAFF.

The CDR3 bases are TGTGCCAGCAGTTATCCCAGGGAGGTGTTGAGCAATCAGCCCCAGCATTTT. This encodes CASSYPREVLSNQPQHF. V usage is TRBV6-2 or TRBV6-3 and J usage is TRBJ1-5, with D possibly matching TRBD1 (5 bases). Germline lookup yields CDR1 MNHEY and CDR2 SVGEGT. This CDR3 is 17 amino acids long. V lost 3 bases and J lost 1, with 16 bases in between.

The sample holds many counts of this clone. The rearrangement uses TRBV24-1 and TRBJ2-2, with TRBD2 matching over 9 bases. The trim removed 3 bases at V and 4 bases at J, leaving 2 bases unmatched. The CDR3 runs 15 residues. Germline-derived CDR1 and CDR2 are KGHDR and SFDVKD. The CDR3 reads CATSDPTSGTGELFF. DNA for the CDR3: TGTGCCACCAGTGATCCGACTAGCGGCACCGGGGAGCTGTTTTTT.

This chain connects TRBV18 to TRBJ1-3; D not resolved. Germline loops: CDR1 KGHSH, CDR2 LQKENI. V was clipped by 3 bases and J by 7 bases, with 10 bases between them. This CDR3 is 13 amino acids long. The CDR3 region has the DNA TGTGCCAGCTCACCCGGGAGGGCCAACACCATATATTTT. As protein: CASSPGRANTIYF.

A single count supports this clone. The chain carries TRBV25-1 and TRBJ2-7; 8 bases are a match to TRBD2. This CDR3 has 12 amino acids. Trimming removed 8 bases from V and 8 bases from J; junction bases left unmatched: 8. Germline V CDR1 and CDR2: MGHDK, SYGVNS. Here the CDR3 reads CASRGGGRKQYF. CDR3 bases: TGTGCCAGCCGGGGGGGCGGCAGGAAGCAGTACTTC.

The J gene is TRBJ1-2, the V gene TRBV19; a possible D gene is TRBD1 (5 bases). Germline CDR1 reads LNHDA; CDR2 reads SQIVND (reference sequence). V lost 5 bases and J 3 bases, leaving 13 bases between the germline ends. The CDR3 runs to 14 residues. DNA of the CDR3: TGTGCCAGTAGTCCGTCTTCACAGGACTATGGCTACACCTTC. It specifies CASSPSSQDYGYTF.

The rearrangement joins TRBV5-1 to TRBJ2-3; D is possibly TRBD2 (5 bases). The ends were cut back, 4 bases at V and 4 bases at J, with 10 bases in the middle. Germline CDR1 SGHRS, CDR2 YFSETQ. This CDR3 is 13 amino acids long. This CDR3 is CASSTEGSDTQYF. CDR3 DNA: TGCGCCAGCAGCACCGAGGGCTCAGATACGCAGTATTTT.

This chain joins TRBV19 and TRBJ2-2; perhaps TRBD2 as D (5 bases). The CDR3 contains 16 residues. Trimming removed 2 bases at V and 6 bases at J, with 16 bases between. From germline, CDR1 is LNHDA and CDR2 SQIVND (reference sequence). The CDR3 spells CASSILPRTAPGELFF. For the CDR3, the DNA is TGTGCCAGTAGTATATTACCCCGGACTGCCCCCGGGGAGCTGTTTTTT. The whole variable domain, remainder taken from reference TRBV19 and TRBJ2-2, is DGGITQSPKYLFRKEGQNVTLSCEQNLNHDAMYWYRQDPGQGLRLIYYSQIVNDFQKGDIAEGYSVSREKKESFPLTVTSAQKNPTAFYLCASSILPRTAPGELFFGEGSRLTVL.

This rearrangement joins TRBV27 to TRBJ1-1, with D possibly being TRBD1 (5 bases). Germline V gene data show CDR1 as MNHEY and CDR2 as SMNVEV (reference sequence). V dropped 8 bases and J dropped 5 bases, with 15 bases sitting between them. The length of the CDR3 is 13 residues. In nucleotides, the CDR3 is TGTGCCAGCGGGGGGGGGTCGATAACTGAAGCTTTCTTT. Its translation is CASGGGSITEAFF.

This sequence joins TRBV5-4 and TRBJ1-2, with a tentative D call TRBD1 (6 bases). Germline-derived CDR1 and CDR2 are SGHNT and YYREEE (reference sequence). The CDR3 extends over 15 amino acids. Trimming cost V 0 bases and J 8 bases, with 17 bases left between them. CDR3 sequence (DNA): TGTGCCAGCAGCTTGGGCGCAGGGGTCTTTATAGGCTACACCTTC. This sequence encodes CASSLGAGVFIGYTF.

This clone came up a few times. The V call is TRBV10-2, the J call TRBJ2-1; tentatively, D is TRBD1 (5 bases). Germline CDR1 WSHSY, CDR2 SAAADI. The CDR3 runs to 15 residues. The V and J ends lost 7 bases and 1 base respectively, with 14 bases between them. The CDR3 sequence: CASNLRDASYNEQFF. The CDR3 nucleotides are TGCGCCAGCAATCTCAGGGATGCTTCCTACAATGAGCAGTTCTTC.

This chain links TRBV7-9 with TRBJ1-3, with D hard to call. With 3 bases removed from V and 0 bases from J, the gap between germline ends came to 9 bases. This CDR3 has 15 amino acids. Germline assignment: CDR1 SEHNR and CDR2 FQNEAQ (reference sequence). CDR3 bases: TGTGCCAGCAGCTTCGGGGATGACTCTGGAAACACCATATATTTT. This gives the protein CASSFGDDSGNTIYF.

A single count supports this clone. For the CDR3, the DNA is TGTGCCAGCAGTTTGAGGAATTTCGGGGAGCTGTTTTTT. Translation: CASSLRNFGELFF. This chain joins TRBV27 and TRBJ2-2; D is uncertain. The CDR3 consists of 13 residues. V lost 3 bases and J 7 bases, leaving 9 bases between the germline ends. Germline V lookup: CDR1 MNHEY, CDR2 SMNVEV (reference sequence).

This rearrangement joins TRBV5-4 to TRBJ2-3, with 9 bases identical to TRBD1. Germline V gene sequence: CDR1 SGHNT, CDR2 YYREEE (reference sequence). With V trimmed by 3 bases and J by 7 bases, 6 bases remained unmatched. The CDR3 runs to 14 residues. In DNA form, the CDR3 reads TGTGCCAGCAGCTCGGGACAGGGATTCTATACGCAGTATTTT. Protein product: CASSSGQGFYTQYF.

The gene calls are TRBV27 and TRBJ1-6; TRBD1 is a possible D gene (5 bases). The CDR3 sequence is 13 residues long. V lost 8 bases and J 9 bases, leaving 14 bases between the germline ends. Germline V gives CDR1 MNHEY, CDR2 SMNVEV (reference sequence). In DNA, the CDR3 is TGTGCCAGCCGCGGGGGTAGGGTTTCACCCCTCCACTTT. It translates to CASRGGRVSPLHF.

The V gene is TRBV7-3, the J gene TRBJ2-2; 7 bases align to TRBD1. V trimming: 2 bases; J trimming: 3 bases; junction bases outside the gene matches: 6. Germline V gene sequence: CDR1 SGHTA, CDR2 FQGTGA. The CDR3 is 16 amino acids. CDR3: CASSLLTGVDTGELFF. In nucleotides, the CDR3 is TGTGCCAGCAGCTTACTAACAGGGGTGGACACCGGGGAGCTGTTTTTT.

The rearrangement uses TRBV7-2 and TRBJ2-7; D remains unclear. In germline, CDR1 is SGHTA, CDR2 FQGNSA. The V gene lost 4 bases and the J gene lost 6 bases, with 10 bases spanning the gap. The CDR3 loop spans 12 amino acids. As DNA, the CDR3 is TGTGCCAGCAGCTCCGACTCGGCCGAGCAGTACTTC. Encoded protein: CASSSDSAEQYF.

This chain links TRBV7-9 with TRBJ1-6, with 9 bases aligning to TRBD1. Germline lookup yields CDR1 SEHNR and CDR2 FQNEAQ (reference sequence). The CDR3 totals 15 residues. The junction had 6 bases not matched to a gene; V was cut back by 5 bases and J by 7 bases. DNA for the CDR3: TGTGCCAGCAGCCTCGGGACAGGGAAAAATTCACCCCTCCACTTT. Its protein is CASSLGTGKNSPLHF.

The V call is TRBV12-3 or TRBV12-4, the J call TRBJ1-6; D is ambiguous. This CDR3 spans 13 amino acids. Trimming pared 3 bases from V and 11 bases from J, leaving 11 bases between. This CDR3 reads CASSFRERTPLHF. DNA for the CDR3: TGTGCCAGCAGTTTTCGCGAAAGAACACCCCTCCACTTT.

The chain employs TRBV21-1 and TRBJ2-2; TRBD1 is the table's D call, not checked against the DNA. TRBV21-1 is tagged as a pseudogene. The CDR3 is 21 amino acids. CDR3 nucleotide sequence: TGTGCCAGCAGCAAAGCGCTAGGGGGACAGGGGTCCCAGATTGGCACCGGGGAGCTGTTTTTT. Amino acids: CASSKALGGQGSQIGTGELFF.

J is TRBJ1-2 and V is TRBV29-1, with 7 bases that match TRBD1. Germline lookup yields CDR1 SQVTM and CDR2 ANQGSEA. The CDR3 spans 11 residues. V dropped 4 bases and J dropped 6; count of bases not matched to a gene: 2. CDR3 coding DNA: TGCAGCGTTGGCAGGGGGGATGGCTACACCTTC. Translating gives CSVGRGDGYTF.

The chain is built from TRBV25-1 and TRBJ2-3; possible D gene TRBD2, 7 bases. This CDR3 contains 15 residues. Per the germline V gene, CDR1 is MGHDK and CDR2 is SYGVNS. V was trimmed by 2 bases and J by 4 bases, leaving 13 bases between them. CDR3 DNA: TGTGCCAGCAGTGAAAGTGGGGGGGCCTCAGATACGCAGTATTTT. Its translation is CASSESGGASDTQYF.